These 14 T cell receptor beta chains came from one sample sequenced in a study of cytomegalovirus exposure and HLA in healthy donors. PCR employed 60 Vbeta and 13 Jbeta primers. Method: immunoSEQ multiplex PCR; TCRdb's copy keeps in-frame clones and lacks some. The sample shows about 160,000 clones, approximately 72% of them seen only once. The sequencing input was PBMCs. The source is a man aged 40-49 years in good health and CMV-seropositive.

This chain connects TRBV6-1 to TRBJ2-5, with a tentative D call TRBD1 (6 bases). Looked up from germline, CDR1 is MNHNS and CDR2 is SASEGT. The CDR3 is 14 residues long. Trimming took 8 bases from V and 5 from J, leaving 18 bases between them. The CDR3 loop reads CASRRDTQRETQYF. Here the CDR3 DNA reads TGTGCCAGCCGACGGGACACCCAAAGGGAGACCCAGTACTTC.

The chain couples TRBV11-1 to TRBJ1-1; D is perhaps TRBD1 (6 bases). The V end lost 0 bases, the J end lost 11 bases, and 10 bases lay between the germline ends. The CDR3 totals 12 residues. Germline assignment: CDR1 SGHAT and CDR2 FQDESV (reference sequence). CDR3 sequence (DNA): TGTGCCAGCAGCTTAGCAACAGGGAAGGCTTTCTTT. This encodes CASSLATGKAFF.

CDR3 DNA sequence: TGTGCCAGTAGTTCGCGGACAGGGGGGAACACAGATACGCAGTATTTT. Protein product: CASSSRTGGNTDTQYF. This chain connects TRBV19 to TRBJ2-3; TRBD1 matches at 10 bases. This CDR3 contains 16 residues. The germline V gene has CDR1 LNHDA and CDR2 SQIVND (reference sequence). The V and J ends lost 5 bases and 2 bases, in that order; junction bases with no gene match: 7. Drawing the rest from reference TRBV19 and TRBJ2-3, the complete variable domain is DGGITQSPKYLFRKEGQNVTLSCEQNLNHDAMYWYRQDPGQGLRLIYYSQIVNDFQKGDIAEGYSVSREKKESFPLTVTSAQKNPTAFYLCASSSRTGGNTDTQYFGPGTRLTVL.

This clone was seen many times. The chain has TRBV19 and TRBJ1-1; D is unresolved. CDR3 length equals 12 residues. The germline V and J ends were trimmed by 5 bases and 0 bases, with 4 bases remaining between them. Germline values: CDR1 LNHDA, CDR2 SQIVND (reference sequence). The CDR3 DNA reads TGTGCCAGTAGTCATTTGAACACTGAAGCTTTCTTT. Its protein is CASSHLNTEAFF. Full variable domain (rest looked up from reference TRBV19 and TRBJ1-1): DGGITQSPKYLFRKEGQNVTLSCEQNLNHDAMYWYRQDPGQGLRLIYYSQIVNDFQKGDIAEGYSVSREKKESFPLTVTSAQKNPTAFYLCASSHLNTEAFFGQGTRLTVV.

The chain has TRBV7-2 and TRBJ2-3; 8 bases match TRBD2. The J segment lost 5 bases and the V segment lost 1 base, leaving 2 bases of the junction unmatched. This CDR3 region has 14 residues. CDR1 is SGHTA and CDR2 is FQGNSA in the germline V gene. The CDR3 protein is CASSLGSGGDTQYF. The CDR3 DNA is TGTGCCAGCAGCTTAGGGAGCGGGGGAGATACGCAGTATTTT.

The rearrangement uses TRBV6-5 and TRBJ1-5; tentative D call: TRBD1 (5 bases). The CDR3 totals 15 residues. Germline assignment: CDR1 MNHEY and CDR2 SVGAGI. V lost 6 bases and J 2 bases, leaving 14 bases between the germline ends. CDR3 sequence (DNA): TGTGCCAGCAGCCCCCGGGACTCGGGCAATCAGCCCCAGCATTTT. Its translation: CASSPRDSGNQPQHF.

CDR3 region: CASSPDLNQPQHF. Written as DNA, the CDR3 is TGTGCCAGCTCACCGGACTTAAATCAGCCCCAGCATTTT. The V gene is TRBV18, the J gene TRBJ1-5, with D unresolved. Germline V gene data show CDR1 as KGHSH and CDR2 as LQKENI. V lost 3 bases, J lost 4 bases, and 7 bases lay in between. CDR3 length: 13 residues.

The chain recombines TRBV7-2 with TRBJ2-2, with D uncertain. CDR3 length: 13 amino acids. V lost 5 bases, J lost 7 bases, and 11 bases lay in between. Looked up from germline, CDR1 is SGHTA and CDR2 is FQGNSA. The CDR3 protein is CASSPRQLGELFF. The CDR3 DNA is TGTGCCAGCAGCCCTAGGCAGCTCGGGGAGCTGTTTTTT.

The gene calls are TRBV4-3 and TRBJ2-2, with TRBD1 matching 7 bases. Trimming at V came to 1 base and at J to 3 bases, leaving 11 bases not matched to a gene. Germline V lookup: CDR1 LGHNA, CDR2 YSLEER. CDR3 size: 18 residues. CDR3 in DNA: TGCGCCAGCAGCCAAGTGGCTACAGGGGCACTTGACACCGGGGAGCTGTTTTTT. This codes for CASSQVATGALDTGELFF.

The rearrangement joins TRBV4-1 to TRBJ1-1; 8 nucleotides agree with TRBD1. The germline gives CDR1 MGHRA, CDR2 YSYEKL. Losses at the gene ends were 2 bases for V and 6 bases for J; bases not matched to a gene: 11. The CDR3 is made up of 16 amino acids. The DNA for the CDR3 is TGCGCCAGCAGCCAAAACCCGCAGGGGGCGATCCCTGAAGCTTTCTTT. This sequence encodes CASSQNPQGAIPEAFF.

Only one count was recorded for this clone. V usage is TRBV4-2 and J usage is TRBJ1-3; D remains unclear. This CDR3 is 13 amino acids long. Germline V gene sequence: CDR1 LGHNA, CDR2 YNFKEQ. The V end was cut by 4 bases, the J end by 4 bases, with 8 bases between. The CDR3: CASSPRSGNTIYF. The CDR3 DNA follows: TGTGCCAGCAGCCCCCGTTCCGGAAACACCATATATTTT.

The chain has TRBV4-1 and TRBJ1-2; 8 positions match TRBD1. Trimming took 1 base from V and 2 from J; bases not matched to a gene: 9. Looked up from germline, CDR1 is MGHRA and CDR2 is YSYEKL. This CDR3 spans 17 amino acids. For the CDR3, the DNA is TGCGCCAGCAGCCAAGTCGGGACAGGCTTGTCGAACTATGGCTACACCTTC. Protein product: CASSQVGTGLSNYGYTF.

The chain couples TRBV14 to TRBJ1-2; possibly TRBD1 for D (6 bases). Germline V lookup: CDR1 SGHDN, CDR2 FVKESK. There are 13 residues in the CDR3. The V end was cut by 2 bases, the J end by 8 bases, with 12 bases between. This CDR3 reads CASSQYRVQGYTF. The CDR3 nucleotides read TGTGCCAGCAGCCAATACAGGGTTCAAGGCTACACCTTC. The complete variable domain, with remaining parts taken from reference TRBV14 and TRBJ1-2, reads EAGVTQFPSHSVIEKGQTVTLRCDPISGHDNLYWYRRVMGKEIKFLLHFVKESKQDESGMPNNRFLAERTGGTYSTLKVQPAELEDSGVYFCASSQYRVQGYTFGSGTRLTVV.

The chain carries TRBV9 and TRBJ1-5, with D unresolved. Germline V gene sequence: CDR1 SGDLS, CDR2 YYNGEE. The CDR3 is 14 residues long. V lost 0 bases to trimming and J lost 0 bases, with 4 bases between them. CDR3 sequence reads: CASSVDYSNQPQHF. The CDR3 nucleotides read TGTGCCAGCAGCGTAGATTATAGCAATCAGCCCCAGCATTTT.